Below, 24 T cell receptor beta chains from the same sample are listed, as sequenced in a study of beta chain features in type 1 diabetes. Isolated RNA was reverse transcribed in full, so expressed TCRB transcripts were sequenced. The protocol was immunoSEQ multiplex PCR, while the TCRdb copy is restricted to in-frame clones and leaves out a portion. The sample consists of hundreds of thousands of clones, about a sixth of them appearing once. The sequenced material came from naive CD4+ T cells from blood. All receptors come from a man aged 18-30 years in good health.

In this sample, this clone turned up a few times. V usage is TRBV28 and J usage is TRBJ2-3; D remains ambiguous. The V end was cut by 2 bases, the J end by 8 bases, with 5 bases between. CDR1 is MDHEN and CDR2 is SYDVKM in the germline V gene. The CDR3 spans 11 residues. CDR3 coding DNA: TGTGCCAGCAGTTTACTCAGTACGCAGTATTTT. It specifies CASSLLSTQYF.

The CDR3, as DNA: TGTGCCAGCAGCCCGGACAGGGCTCTAAATGAAAAACTGTTTTTT. Translating gives CASSPDRALNEKLFF. V is TRBV7-9 and J is TRBJ1-4; TRBD1 matches 8 bases. V shed 5 bases, J shed 5 bases, and the junction held 7 bases outside the gene matches. There are 15 residues in the CDR3. Germline lookup yields CDR1 SEHNR and CDR2 FQNEAQ (reference sequence).

The chain recombines TRBV9 with TRBJ2-7; weak D call: TRBD1 (6 bases). The CDR3 sequence is 14 residues long. Trimming took 0 bases from V and 6 from J, leaving 13 bases between them. Germline V CDR1 and CDR2: SGDLS, YYNGEE. CDR3 bases: TGTGCCAGCAGCGTAGATTACAGGGTAGGCGAGCAGTACTTC. Translating it yields CASSVDYRVGEQYF.

This clone was seen only a few times. The J gene is TRBJ1-1, the V gene TRBV11-2; no definite D call. Per the germline V gene, CDR1 is SGHAT and CDR2 is FQNNGV. The V end lost 1 base, the J end lost 1 base, and 4 bases lay between the germline ends. The CDR3 has 13 residues. The CDR3 spells CASSLAGNTEAFF. CDR3 nucleotide sequence: TGTGCCAGCAGCTTAGCTGGGAACACTGAAGCTTTCTTT.

A few counts support this clone. This rearrangement joins TRBV7-8 to TRBJ2-7, with D unresolved. The V and J ends lost 7 bases and 4 bases respectively, with 11 bases between them. The germline gives CDR1 SGHVS, CDR2 FQNEAQ. The CDR3 extends over 12 amino acids. Here the CDR3 DNA reads TGTGCCAGCACGACGGACGGGTACGAGCAGTACTTC. Protein sequence: CASTTDGYEQYF. The full variable domain, completed using reference TRBV7-8 and TRBJ2-7, is GAGVSQSPRYKVAKRGQDVALRCDPISGHVSLFWYQQALGQGPEFLTYFQNEAQLDKSGLPSDRFFAERPEGSVSTLKIQRTQQEDSAVYLCASTTDGYEQYFGPGTRLTVT.

This clone was counted only a few times. The chain has TRBV6-5 and TRBJ1-2; no clear D gene. The CDR3 sequence is 13 residues long. CDR1 is MNHEY and CDR2 is SVGAGI in the germline V gene. The V and J ends lost 2 bases and 7 bases respectively, with 11 bases between them. Here the CDR3 DNA reads TGTGCCAGCAGTTACCCCGACTCCGGTGGCTACACCTTC. Its protein is CASSYPDSGGYTF.

Only a few counts were recorded for this clone. This sequence joins TRBV4-1 and TRBJ1-4, with 7 bases aligning to TRBD1. J lost 11 bases, V lost 4 bases, and 16 bases had no gene match. Germline V lookup: CDR1 MGHRA, CDR2 YSYEKL. This CDR3 region has 16 residues. CDR3 sequence (DNA): TGCGCCAGCAGCCGGGGAACAGGGGCAGGGGGTGGGAAACTGTTTTTT. It yields the protein CASSRGTGAGGGKLFF.

V and J are TRBV28 and TRBJ2-4; D gene unclear. From germline, CDR1 is MDHEN and CDR2 SYDVKM. Trimming stripped 6 bases from V and 7 bases from J, with 13 bases between. CDR3 length: 13 residues. The CDR3 DNA reads as TGTGCCAGCAGCTACCTTGCTGAGAACATTCAGTACTTC. Residues: CASSYLAENIQYF.

This chain links TRBV5-1 with TRBJ1-6; D call uncertain. Trimming shortened V by 0 bases and J by 6 bases, and 4 bases separated the two germline ends. CDR1 is SGHRS, CDR2 YFSETQ, per germline. There are 13 residues in the CDR3. In DNA, the CDR3 is TGCGCCAGCAGCTTGGGGACTAATTCACCCCTCCACTTT. This sequence encodes CASSLGTNSPLHF.

The chain uses TRBV9 and TRBJ1-2; D unclear. The V end was cut by 0 bases, the J end by 0 bases, with 3 bases between. Germline V gene sequence: CDR1 SGDLS, CDR2 YYNGEE. The CDR3 is 13 residues long. CDR3 DNA sequence: TGTGCCAGCAGCGTAGGAACTAACTATGGCTACACCTTC. Encoded protein: CASSVGTNYGYTF.

This chain connects TRBV7-3 to TRBJ1-5, with D hard to call. The CDR3 has 15 residues. Germline V gene sequence: CDR1 SGHTA, CDR2 FQGTGA. V gave up 2 bases and J gave up 0 bases, with 8 bases separating them. The CDR3 bases are TGTGCCAGCAGCTTATTGGGTGTTAGCAATCAGCCCCAGCATTTT. It translates to CASSLLGVSNQPQHF.

V and J are TRBV6-4 and TRBJ2-1, with 9 bases matching TRBD1. CDR3 length equals 15 residues. V dropped 6 bases and J dropped 8; count of bases not matched to a gene: 11. CDR1 is MRHNA and CDR2 is SNTAGT in the germline V gene. The CDR3 DNA is TGTGCCAGCAGCCAAATGGGACAGGGAATCCATGAGCAGTTCTTC. Protein product: CASSQMGQGIHEQFF.

The V and J genes are TRBV4-1 and TRBJ2-7, with 14 bases identical to TRBD2. CDR1 and CDR2 (germline): MGHRA, YSYEKL. The J segment lost 6 bases and the V segment lost 4 bases, leaving 5 bases of the junction unmatched. The CDR3 contains 15 residues. The CDR3 sequence: CASSRLAGGLGEQYF. CDR3 nucleotide sequence: TGCGCCAGCAGCCGACTAGCGGGAGGGCTTGGCGAGCAGTACTTC.

CDR3 bases: TGTGCCAGCAGGGCCGGGACTCTAAGAAGTGAGCAGTTCTTC. Its translation is CASRAGTLRSEQFF. The V gene is TRBV11-2, the J gene TRBJ2-1, with a tentative D call TRBD2 (6 bases). Per germline, CDR1 SGHAT and CDR2 FQNNGV. The germline V and J ends were trimmed by 6 bases and 9 bases, with 18 bases remaining between them. The CDR3 has 14 amino acids.

The chain joins TRBV5-1 to TRBJ1-2; no clear D gene. Germline CDR1 SGHRS, CDR2 YFSETQ. The CDR3 extends over 12 amino acids. The V end lost 0 bases, the J end lost 6 bases, and 6 bases lay between the germline ends. This CDR3 is CASSLGSDGYTF. CDR3 sequence (DNA): TGCGCCAGCAGCTTGGGCAGCGATGGCTACACCTTC.

The chain has TRBV4-2 and TRBJ2-5; D possibly corresponds to TRBD1 (5 bases). The CDR3 covers 18 residues. The V and J ends lost 1 base and 0 bases respectively, with 18 bases between them. The germline V gene has CDR1 LGHNA and CDR2 YNFKEQ. In nucleotides, the CDR3 is TGTGCCAGCAGCCAAGGCCGACAGCCACTCTTGTACCAAGAGACCCAGTACTTC. Protein product: CASSQGRQPLLYQETQYF.

J is TRBJ1-2 and V is TRBV28; TRBD1 aligns across 9 bases. V lost 5 bases to trimming and J lost 2 bases; unmatched junction nucleotides: 6. The V gene's germline CDR1 is MDHEN and CDR2 SYDVKM. The CDR3 sequence is 15 residues long. CDR3 sequence: CASSQGTGRNYGYTF. The DNA of the CDR3 is TGTGCCAGCAGTCAAGGGACAGGGAGGAACTATGGCTACACCTTC.

The chain uses TRBV19 and TRBJ2-3; D might be TRBD2 (6 bases). Germline CDR1 reads LNHDA; CDR2 reads SQIVND (reference sequence). This CDR3 is 14 amino acids long. Trimming cost V 3 bases and J 4 bases, with 11 bases left between them. The CDR3: CASSIPPGADTQYF. CDR3 DNA sequence: TGTGCCAGTAGTATCCCCCCGGGGGCAGATACGCAGTATTTT.

V is TRBV6-5 and J is TRBJ1-1; D gene uncertain. CDR1 is MNHEY, CDR2 SVGAGI, per germline. The CDR3 has 15 amino acids. Deletions cut 0 bases from V and 0 bases from J, with 8 bases between. Here the CDR3 DNA reads TGTGCCAGCAGTTACTCAGTCAGAGTGAACACTGAAGCTTTCTTT. Its translation is CASSYSVRVNTEAFF.

In this sample, this clone turned up a few times. J is TRBJ1-1 and V is TRBV14, with D possibly TRBD1 on 5 matching bases. Trimming shortened V by 4 bases and J by 1 base, and 13 bases separated the two germline ends. Germline V gives CDR1 SGHDN, CDR2 FVKESK. There are 15 residues in the CDR3. CDR3: CASSRDHGRNTEAFF. The CDR3 region has the DNA TGTGCCAGCAGCCGGGACCACGGTCGGAACACTGAAGCTTTCTTT.

The table lists this clone with a few counts. The chain couples TRBV10-3 to TRBJ2-7; TRBD1 might be the D (5 bases). Per the germline V gene, CDR1 is ENHRY and CDR2 is SYGVKD. The CDR3 spans 13 residues. The V end was cut by 4 bases, the J end by 12 bases, with 19 bases between. The CDR3 DNA reads TGTGCCATCAGTGTGAGACAGCCCGATCTCCCGTACTTC. It yields the protein CAISVRQPDLPYF.

The rearrangement uses TRBV10-3 and TRBJ1-2; TRBD1 matches at 11 bases. CDR3 length equals 15 residues. Germline V CDR1 and CDR2: ENHRY, SYGVKD. V lost 2 bases to trimming and J lost 5 bases; unmatched junction nucleotides: 4. CDR3 coding DNA: TGTGCCATCAGTGAGGAGGACAGGGGGCGGTATGGCTACACCTTC. This codes for CAISEEDRGRYGYTF.

The rearrangement links TRBV19 to TRBJ2-2; weak D call: TRBD2 (6 bases). This CDR3 has 17 residues. Germline V gene lookup returns CDR1 LNHDA and CDR2 SQIVND (reference sequence). The V end lost 7 bases, the J end lost 5 bases, and 23 bases lay between the germline ends. The CDR3 protein is CASIGRLGPRRTGELFF. In nucleotides, the CDR3 is TGTGCCAGTATCGGGAGACTGGGGCCCCGGAGGACCGGGGAGCTGTTTTTT.

The chain employs TRBV18 and TRBJ2-7; TRBD2 matches at 7 bases. The CDR3 runs to 15 residues. CDR1 KGHSH and CDR2 LQKENI come from the germline V gene. V lost 2 bases, J lost 0 bases, and 4 bases stayed unmatched. CDR3: CASSPTGGGSYEQYF. CDR3 in DNA: TGTGCCAGCTCACCAACTGGCGGGGGCTCCTACGAGCAGTACTTC.